This T cell receptor beta chain was captured by sequencing in a study of CXCR3-negative and CXCR3-positive naive CD8 T cells. In germline, CDR1 is MNHEY, CDR2 SVGAGI. This CDR3 comprises 17 residues. Notes on this clonotype: Antigen: not known.

The authors prepared UMI-labeled TRB cDNA libraries by 5' RACE. TCRdb re-called the 5' RACE reads and catalogs CDR3 proteins one per entry, DNA excluded. The specimen's table records approximately 90,000 distinct CDR3 sequences. Findings of the study overall: CXCR3-positive naive cells had more hydrophobic TRB CDR3s than CXCR3-negative naive cells. Post-cryopreservation CXCR3 expression was partly diminished, and the bulk of assays employed fresh PBMCs. TRB CDR3 properties indicated TCR strength, while surface CD5 was similar across naive subsets.

The V gene is TRBV6-5, the J gene TRBJ2-3; TCRdb outputs TRBD2, but without DNA this stays unchecked. Sequences were obtained from naive CXCR3+ CD8+ T cells from blood. Subset reported: CD45RO-CCR7+CD27+CD95- naive CD8+ T cells expressing CXCR3 (TNR3+). This sequence originates from a human donor in good health. Some clones in this sample may be carry-over from other donors' samples. The CDR3: CASSYSIQRGGVDTQYF.